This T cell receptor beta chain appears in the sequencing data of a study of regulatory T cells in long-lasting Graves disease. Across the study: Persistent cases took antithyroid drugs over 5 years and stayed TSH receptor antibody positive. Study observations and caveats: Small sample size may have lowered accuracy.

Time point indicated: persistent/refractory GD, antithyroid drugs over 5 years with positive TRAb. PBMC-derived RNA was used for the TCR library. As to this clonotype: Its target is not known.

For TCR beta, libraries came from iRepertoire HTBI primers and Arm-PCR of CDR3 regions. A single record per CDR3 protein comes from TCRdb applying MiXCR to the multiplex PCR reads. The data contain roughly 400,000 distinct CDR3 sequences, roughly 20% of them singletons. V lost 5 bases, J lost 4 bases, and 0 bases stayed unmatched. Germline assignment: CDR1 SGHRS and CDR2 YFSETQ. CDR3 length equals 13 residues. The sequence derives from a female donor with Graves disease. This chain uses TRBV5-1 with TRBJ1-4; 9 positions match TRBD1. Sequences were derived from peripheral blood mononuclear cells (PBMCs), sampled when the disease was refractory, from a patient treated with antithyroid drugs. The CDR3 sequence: CASRGQGNEKLFF. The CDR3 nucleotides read TGCGCCAGCAGGGGACAGGGTAATGAAAAACTGTTTTTT.